One and the same sample provided the 24 T cell receptor delta chains below, sequenced in a study of human gamma delta and Vdelta1 T cells. With CATT, TCRdb re-called clones from the PCR reads. The table shows under 7,000 delta-chain clones, with around two fifths occurring only once. No antigen has been identified for these receptors. Material: Vdelta1 gamma-delta T cells from blood grown in culture (DOT cells). These receptors all come from a human donor in good health.

In its sample, this clone was seen a few times. The chain links TRDV1 to TRDJ1, with 12 nucleotides matching TRDD3. In germline, CDR1 is TSWWSYY, CDR2 QGS. CDR3 length: 22 amino acids. Unmatched junction bases numbered 20, after V lost 1 base and J lost 2 bases. The CDR3 nucleotides read TGTGCTCTTGGGGAACCAGTTCTTGCTAGGCCTGGGGGATACGTCGGGACCGATAAACTCATCTTT. This gives the protein CALGEPVLARPGGYVGTDKLIF.

The genes are TRDV1 and TRDJ1, with 8 bases aligning to TRDD2. The CDR3 sequence is 16 residues long. The V and J ends lost 3 bases and 0 bases, in that order; junction bases with no gene match: 6. The V gene's germline CDR1 is TSWWSYY and CDR2 QGS. CDR3 region: CALGDLPSGYTDKLIF. The CDR3 nucleotides read TGTGCTCTTGGGGACCTTCCTAGCGGGTACACCGATAAACTCATCTTT.

This clone was picked up a small number of times. The V call is TRDV1, the J call TRDJ1, with D possibly matching TRDD2 (6 bases). With 0 bases removed from V and 0 bases from J, the gap between germline ends came to 23 bases. CDR3 length: 20 residues. CDR1 and CDR2 from the germline V gene are TSWWSYY and QGS. CDR3 sequence reads: CALGELTFRDLETYTDKLIF. For the CDR3, the DNA is TGTGCTCTTGGGGAACTAACCTTCCGCGACCTCGAAACATACACCGATAAACTCATCTTT.

The genes are TRDV1 and TRDJ1; 9 nucleotides agree with TRDD3. Germline values: CDR1 TSWWSYY, CDR2 QGS. The V segment lost 5 bases and the J segment 0 bases; nucleotides outside the gene matches: 19. The CDR3 has 20 residues. DNA for the CDR3: TGTGCTCTTGGGCCATTATCGTCTCCCTTCTGGGGGATCAACACCGATAAACTCATCTTT. Translating gives CALGPLSSPFWGINTDKLIF.

V usage is TRDV1 and J usage is TRDJ1; 8 bases are a match to TRDD2. The germline V gene has CDR1 TSWWSYY and CDR2 QGS. The V gene end was trimmed by 1 base and the J gene end by 0 bases; junction bases not matched to a gene: 25. The CDR3 has 23 residues. CDR3 sequence reads: CALGEPTSYDAGDCFEDTDKLIF. DNA for the CDR3: TGTGCTCTTGGGGAACCAACTTCCTACGATGCAGGGGATTGTTTTGAGGACACCGATAAACTCATCTTT.

This chain joins TRDV1 and TRDJ1; TRDD2 matches at 8 bases. Germline trimming cut 3 bases from V and 0 bases from J; bases unmatched to any gene: 9. The length of the CDR3 is 17 residues. Germline V gene lookup returns CDR1 TSWWSYY and CDR2 QGS. The CDR3 region is CALGDTSYGRYTDKLIF. CDR3 coding DNA: TGTGCTCTTGGGGACACTTCCTACGGGCGGTACACCGATAAACTCATCTTT.

This rearrangement joins TRDV1 to TRDJ1, with D possibly being TRDD2 (5 bases). The CDR3 extends over 22 amino acids. Trimming took 7 bases from V and 0 from J, leaving 36 bases between them. Germline V gene lookup returns CDR1 TSWWSYY and CDR2 QGS. DNA for the CDR3: TGTGCTCTTGAGGTCAACCCCCCTATGGTCCTTCTCCCAGACAAGTACACCGATAAACTCATCTTT. Protein sequence: CALEVNPPMVLLPDKYTDKLIF.

This rearrangement joins TRDV1 to TRDJ1; 10 bases line up with TRDD3. CDR3 length: 23 amino acids. The V segment lost 2 bases and the J segment 0 bases; nucleotides outside the gene matches: 24. Germline assignment: CDR1 TSWWSYY and CDR2 QGS. The CDR3: CALGESMASGGRGIRWYTDKLIF. In nucleotides, the CDR3 is TGTGCTCTTGGGGAATCCATGGCATCAGGGGGCAGGGGGATACGCTGGTACACCGATAAACTCATCTTT.

By sample share, this clone is medium-sized. The chain uses TRDV1 and TRDJ1; 11 bases match TRDD3. The CDR3 covers 17 residues. CDR1 and CDR2 from the germline V gene are TSWWSYY and QGS. The trim removed 2 bases at V and 5 bases at J, leaving 10 bases unmatched. The CDR3 DNA sequence: TGTGCTCTTGGGGAAGCCGATCTACTGGGGGATAAGGATAAACTCATCTTT. It encodes CALGEADLLGDKDKLIF.

V and J are TRDV1 and TRDJ3; TRDD2 matches at 9 bases. J was trimmed by 0 bases and V by 8 bases; bases with no gene match: 29. The CDR3 contains 25 residues. Germline-derived CDR1 and CDR2 are TSWWSYY and QGS. CDR3: CALTPSYRPESWGGSSSWDTRQMFF. The CDR3 nucleotides are TGTGCTCTTACACCTTCCTACCGTCCGGAATCGTGGGGGGGATCGAGCTCCTGGGACACCCGACAGATGTTTTTC.

This sequence joins TRDV1 and TRDJ2, with TRDD3 matching over 7 bases. CDR1 is TSWWSYY and CDR2 is QGS in the germline V gene. The junction had 11 bases not matched to a gene; V was cut back by 0 bases and J by 7 bases. This CDR3 spans 17 amino acids. In nucleotides, the CDR3 is TGTGCTCTTGGGGAACTCCCCCCCGTACTGGGGAGAGCACAACTCTTCTTT. Its translation: CALGELPPVLGRAQLFF.

This rearrangement joins TRDV1 to TRDJ1, with TRDD3 matching 11 bases. Unmatched junction bases numbered 28, after V lost 2 bases and J lost 2 bases. The CDR3 runs to 24 residues. Germline CDR1 TSWWSYY, CDR2 QGS. CDR3 nucleotides: TGTGCTCTTGGGGAAGAAGTTCTCAGTCTTCCTACAATACTGGGGGATAGAGCAACCGATAAACTCATCTTT. This codes for CALGEEVLSLPTILGDRATDKLIF.

The chain recombines TRDV1 with TRDJ2; 9 nucleotides agree with TRDD3. There are 26 residues in the CDR3. V shed 3 bases, J shed 0 bases, and the junction held 32 bases outside the gene matches. CDR1 TSWWSYY and CDR2 QGS come from the germline V gene. The chain's CDR3 is CALGDASPTGDTERTLQAALTAQLFF. CDR3 sequence (DNA): TGTGCTCTTGGGGACGCCTCTCCTACTGGGGATACGGAACGGACATTACAGGCCGCTTTGACAGCACAACTCTTCTTT.

This clone was observed a few times. Other DNA variants within this sample encode the same CDR3. The V call is TRDV1, the J call TRDJ1; 9 bases are a match to TRDD2. V was pared by 2 bases and J by 0 bases, with 10 bases of the junction left unmatched. Germline CDR1 is TSWWSYY and CDR2 is QGS. The CDR3 extends over 18 amino acids. CDR3: CALGEEPSYPGYTDKLIF. In DNA form, the CDR3 reads TGTGCTCTTGGGGAAGAACCTTCCTACCCTGGGTACACCGATAAACTCATCTTT.

The V gene is TRDV1, the J gene TRDJ1; 11 nucleotides match TRDD3. V shed 2 bases and J 1 base; nucleotides not matched to a gene: 24. CDR1 TSWWSYY and CDR2 QGS come from the germline V gene. CDR3 length equals 23 residues. The CDR3 spells CALGEETIYNWGILEGITDKLIF. The CDR3 region has the DNA TGTGCTCTTGGGGAAGAAACGATTTATAACTGGGGGATATTAGAGGGTATCACCGATAAACTCATCTTT.

The V gene is TRDV1, the J gene TRDJ1; 11 bases agree with TRDD3. Germline V CDR1 and CDR2: TSWWSYY, QGS. V lost 4 bases to trimming and J lost 3 bases; unmatched junction nucleotides: 22. The CDR3 totals 21 residues. The CDR3: CALGVYSSSAGGYRGPDKLIF. The CDR3 DNA reads as TGTGCTCTTGGGGTTTATTCCAGCTCCGCTGGGGGATACAGGGGTCCCGATAAACTCATCTTT.

The chain couples TRDV1 to TRDJ1, with D possibly matching TRDD3 (6 bases). This CDR3 is 19 amino acids long. The V end was cut by 5 bases, the J end by 1 base, with 26 bases between. From germline, CDR1 is TSWWSYY and CDR2 QGS. The CDR3 is CALGTLPSAEDTPTDKLIF. In DNA, the CDR3 is TGTGCTCTTGGGACTCTTCCCAGCGCTGAGGATACACCCACCGATAAACTCATCTTT.

The chain carries TRDV1 and TRDJ1; D is undetermined. This CDR3 contains 24 residues. V dropped 0 bases and J dropped 4 bases, with 39 bases sitting between them. Germline CDR1 is TSWWSYY and CDR2 is QGS. CDR3 residues: CALGELDGRLLWVMGTLPVDKLIF. DNA for the CDR3: TGTGCTCTTGGGGAACTAGATGGGAGGTTATTATGGGTGATGGGTACCTTACCTGTCGATAAACTCATCTTT.

To note about this clone: Sequence at one end of the junction differs from germline and may be a read error. This sequence joins TRDV1 and TRDJ1; 12 nucleotides agree with TRDD3. Germline V CDR1 and CDR2: TSWWSYY, QGS. This CDR3 contains 25 residues. The CDR3 nucleotides read TGTGCTCTGGGGGAACTAGGGGGGGTACCCAGCTTCCTACGCGTACTGGGGGATACAGACGATAAACTCATCTTT. Protein product: CALGELGGVPSFLRVLGDTDDKLIF.

In this sample, this clone turned up a few times. The rearrangement joins TRDV1 to TRDJ1; D perhaps matches TRDD3 (5 bases). The CDR3 covers 20 residues. Deletions cut 9 bases from V and 0 bases from J, with 32 bases between. The V gene's germline CDR1 is TSWWSYY and CDR2 QGS. The CDR3 protein is CALGLVSQRDHGEYTDKLIF. In DNA, the CDR3 is TGTGCTCTGGGGTTGGTTTCGCAGCGGGATCATGGGGAGTACACCGATAAACTCATCTTT.

V gene TRDV1 combines with J gene TRDJ1; 10 bases are a match to TRDD3. Trimming removed 2 bases from V and 2 bases from J; junction bases left unmatched: 23. The germline CDR1 and CDR2 sequences are TSWWSYY and QGS. The CDR3 is 22 amino acids. CDR3 sequence (DNA): TGTGCTCTTGGGGAATCGCGGCCGCCCACTGGGGGATCCTTTTACCGGACCGATAAACTCATCTTT. It is translated as CALGESRPPTGGSFYRTDKLIF.

Note on this clone: A much larger clone is a single base away; this may be a read error. The chain has TRDV1 and TRDJ1; D gene uncertain. There are 16 residues in the CDR3. Trimming removed 2 bases from V and 0 bases from J, with 13 bases in between. Per germline, CDR1 TSWWSYY and CDR2 QGS. CDR3 bases: TGTGCTCTTGGGGAAGACGTCGGACGGGACACCGATAAACTCATCTTT. This translates into CALGEDVGRDTDKLIF.

This chain uses TRDV1 with TRDJ1, with D perhaps assigned TRDD2 or TRDD3 (6 bases each). CDR1 is TSWWSYY and CDR2 is QGS in the germline V gene. The CDR3 spans 23 residues. V was shortened by 2 bases and J by 0 bases, with 34 bases between the two germline ends. The CDR3 sequence: CALGERDGNLIPKVGANTDKLIF. The CDR3, as DNA: TGTGCTCTTGGGGAAAGGGATGGGAACCTTATTCCTAAGGTGGGGGCCAACACCGATAAACTCATCTTT.

This clone was picked up a small number of times. The chain is built from TRDV1 and TRDJ1; 13 bases are shared with TRDD3. The V and J ends lost 2 bases and 6 bases, in that order; junction bases with no gene match: 6. The CDR3 sequence is 16 residues long. Germline V gene data show CDR1 as TSWWSYY and CDR2 as QGS. Written as DNA, the CDR3 is TGTGCTCTTGGGGAATGGACTGGGGGATACGCTTATAAACTCATCTTT. Protein: CALGEWTGGYAYKLIF.